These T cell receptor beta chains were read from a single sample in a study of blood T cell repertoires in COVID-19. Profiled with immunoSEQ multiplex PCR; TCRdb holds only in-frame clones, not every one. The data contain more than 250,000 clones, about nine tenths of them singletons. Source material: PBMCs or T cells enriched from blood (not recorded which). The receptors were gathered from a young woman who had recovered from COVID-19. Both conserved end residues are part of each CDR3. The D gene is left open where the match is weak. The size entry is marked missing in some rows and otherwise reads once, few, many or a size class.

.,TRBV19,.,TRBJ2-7,CASSITGNTYEQYF,TGTGCCAGTAGTATTACGGGGAACACCTACGAGCAGTACTTC
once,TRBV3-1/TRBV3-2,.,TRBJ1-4,CASSQGREKLFF,TGTGCCAGCAGCCAAGGTAGAGAAAAACTGTTTTTT
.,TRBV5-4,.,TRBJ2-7,CASSLSQGSYEQYF,TGTGCCAGCAGCTTGAGCCAGGGCTCCTACGAGCAGTACTTC
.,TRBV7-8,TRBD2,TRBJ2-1,CASSLSGRASEQFF,TGTGCCAGCAGCTTAAGCGGGAGGGCCTCTGAGCAGTTCTTC
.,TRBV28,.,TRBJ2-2,CASSEGGKNTGELFF,TGTGCCAGCAGTGAGGGGGGGAAAAACACCGGGGAGCTGTTTTTT
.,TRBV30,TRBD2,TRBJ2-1,CAWSVVAGGYEQFF,TGTGCCTGGAGTGTGGTGGCCGGGGGGTATGAGCAGTTCTTC
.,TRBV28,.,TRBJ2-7,CASSLGRWSSYEQYF,TGTGCCAGCAGTTTAGGGAGGTGGAGCTCCTACGAGCAGTACTTC
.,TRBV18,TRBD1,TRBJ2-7,CASSPGQEPYEQYF,TGTGCCAGCTCACCAGGACAGGAGCCCTACGAGCAGTACTTC
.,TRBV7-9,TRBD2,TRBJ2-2,CASSKRFGTSVTRRDTGELFF,TGTGCCAGCAGCAAAAGGTTTGGGACTAGCGTCACCCGGAGGGACACCGGGGAGCTGTTTTTT
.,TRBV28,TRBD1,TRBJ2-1,CASSPRFGTVRLSDNEQFF,TGTGCCAGCAGTCCCCGTTTCGGGACAGTAAGGCTCTCAGACAATGAGCAGTTCTTC
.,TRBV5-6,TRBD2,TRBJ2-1,CASSRGLAGGYNEQFF,TGTGCCAGCAGCCGTGGACTAGCGGGGGGTTACAATGAGCAGTTCTTC
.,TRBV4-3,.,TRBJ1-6,CASSQEAVYYNSALHF,TGCGCCAGCAGCCAAGAGGCAGTTTACTATAATTCGGCCCTCCACTTT
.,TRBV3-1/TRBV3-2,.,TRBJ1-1,CASSRTVPSTAFF,TGTGCCAGCAGTAGAACAGTTCCCTCCACGGCTTTCTTT
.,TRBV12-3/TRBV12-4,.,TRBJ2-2,CATLTVTGELFF,TGTGCCACTCTTACTGTAACCGGGGAGCTGTTTTTT
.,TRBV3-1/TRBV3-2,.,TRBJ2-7,CASSQVGGEQYF,TGTGCCAGCAGCCAAGTGGGGGGCGAGCAGTACTTC
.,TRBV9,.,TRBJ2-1,CASSVDPVIYNEQFF,TGTGCCAGCAGCGTAGATCCGGTGATCTACAATGAGCAGTTCTTC
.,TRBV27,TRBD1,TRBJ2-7,CASSQSTGAATKQYF,TGTGCCAGCAGCCAATCGACAGGGGCCGCCACAAAGCAGTACTTC
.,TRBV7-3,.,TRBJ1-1,CASSLMAGSNTEAFF,TGTGCCAGCAGCTTGATGGCGGGGTCGAACACTGAAGCTTTCTTT
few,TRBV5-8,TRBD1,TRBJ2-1,CASSLGRTGGDVDEQFF,TGTGCCAGCAGCTTGGGTAGAACAGGGGGTGATGTCGATGAGCAGTTCTTC
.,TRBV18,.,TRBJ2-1,CASSPQRGTEYNEQFF,TGTGCCAGCTCACCCCAAAGGGGGACGGAATACAATGAGCAGTTCTTC
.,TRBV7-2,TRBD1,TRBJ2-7,CASSRGQNYEQYF,TGTGCCAGCAGCAGGGGGCAGAACTACGAGCAGTACTTC
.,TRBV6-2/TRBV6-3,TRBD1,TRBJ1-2,CASSYKTGEDGYTF,TGTGCCAGCAGTTATAAGACAGGGGAAGATGGCTACACCTTC
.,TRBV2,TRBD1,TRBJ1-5,CASSSTGVGNQPQHF,TGTGCCAGCAGTTCCACAGGGGTCGGCAATCAGCCCCAGCATTTT
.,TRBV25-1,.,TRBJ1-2,CASLGSGVNYGYTF,TGTGCCAGCTTAGGTTCCGGGGTTAACTATGGCTACACCTTC
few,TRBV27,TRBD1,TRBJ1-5,CASSSGEDRAKNQPQHF,TGTGCCAGCAGTTCGGGAGAGGACAGGGCCAAAAATCAGCCCCAGCATTTT
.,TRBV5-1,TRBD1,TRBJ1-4,CASSSAPGQGATNEKLFF,TGCGCCAGCAGCTCCGCCCCGGGACAGGGGGCGACTAATGAAAAACTGTTTTTT
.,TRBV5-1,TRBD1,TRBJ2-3,CASSLADRAITDTQYF,TGCGCCAGCAGCTTGGCGGACAGGGCGATAACAGATACGCAGTATTTT
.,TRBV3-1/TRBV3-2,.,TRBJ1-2,CASRHEEPTGVDDRYGYTF,TGTGCCAGCAGACATGAAGAACCGACAGGAGTCGACGATCGGTATGGCTACACCTTC
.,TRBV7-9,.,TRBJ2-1,CASSLDSVYNEQFF,TGTGCCAGCAGCCTCGACTCGGTGTACAATGAGCAGTTCTTC
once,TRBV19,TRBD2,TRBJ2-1,CASSTTSGEPYNEQFF,TGTGCCAGTAGTACGACTAGCGGGGAACCCTACAATGAGCAGTTCTTC
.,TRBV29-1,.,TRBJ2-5,CSVFSQETQYF,TGCAGCGTTTTCAGTCAAGAGACCCAGTACTTC
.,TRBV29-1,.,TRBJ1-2,CSVAQGLSYGYTF,TGCAGCGTTGCGCAGGGCCTCTCCTATGGCTACACCTTC
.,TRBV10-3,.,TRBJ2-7,CAISAGYEQYF,TGTGCCATCTCGGCGGGGTACGAGCAGTACTTC
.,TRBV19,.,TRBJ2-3,CASSIDLSRGAPDTQYF,TGTGCCAGTAGTATAGATCTATCTCGGGGGGCCCCAGATACGCAGTATTTT
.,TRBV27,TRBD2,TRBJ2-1,CASSLFPGLAGGYNEQFF,TGTGCCAGCAGTTTATTCCCTGGACTAGCGGGGGGCTACAATGAGCAGTTCTTC
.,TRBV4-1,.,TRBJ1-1,CASSQEGGEALAEAFF,TGCGCCAGCAGCCAAGAGGGGGGAGAAGCGCTCGCTGAAGCTTTCTTT
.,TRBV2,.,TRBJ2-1,CASSILGLAGGNEQFF,.
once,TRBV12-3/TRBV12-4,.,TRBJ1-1,CASSSDRRTEAFF,TGTGCCAGCAGTTCCGACAGGCGGACTGAAGCTTTCTTT
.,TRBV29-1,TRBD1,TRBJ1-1,CSGETGGNTEAFF,TGCAGCGGGGAGACAGGGGGTAACACTGAAGCTTTCTTT
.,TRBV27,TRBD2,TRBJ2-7,CASSPSGGDWPYEQYF,TGTGCCAGCAGCCCTAGCGGGGGGGACTGGCCCTACGAGCAGTACTTC
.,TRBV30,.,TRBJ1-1,CAWSAQEREWTEAFF,TGTGCCTGGAGCGCCCAAGAGCGTGAATGGACTGAAGCTTTCTTT
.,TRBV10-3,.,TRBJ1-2,CAISSRVLNYGYTF,TGTGCCATCAGCTCCAGGGTGCTCAACTATGGCTACACCTTC